These 27 T cell receptor beta chains were sequenced from one sample in a study of Tregs in tolerant kidney transplant recipients. Antigens for these TCRs are unknown. TCRdb keeps only in-frame clones here, not all; method: immunoSEQ multiplex PCR. This sample yields under 45,000 clones, of which 95% to 96% are seen a single time; 0.37% belongs to the top ten. The sample taken for sequencing was Tregs from blood cultured with allogeneic cells. These receptor sequences come from a human donor in good health.

In DNA form, the CDR3 reads TGCGCCAGCAGTCAAATCCCGACAGGGCCAAGCTCCTACGAGCAGTACTTC. Protein: CASSQIPTGPSSYEQYF. The chain has TRBV4-1 and TRBJ2-7; 7 bases align to TRBD1. V trimming: 6 bases; J trimming: 0 bases; junction bases outside the gene matches: 14. Germline CDR1 reads MGHRA; CDR2 reads YSYEKL. CDR3 length: 17 amino acids.

The CDR3 DNA reads as TGTGCCACCAGCAGAGAGGGGGGACAGTTCTACGAGCAGTACTTC. Protein product: CATSREGGQFYEQYF. The chain couples TRBV15 to TRBJ2-7; the D gene is possibly TRBD1 (7 bases). This CDR3 is built from 15 residues. The V and J ends lost 0 bases and 3 bases respectively, with 12 bases between them. The V gene's germline CDR1 is LNHNV and CDR2 YYDKDF (reference sequence).

The chain recombines TRBV7-9 with TRBJ2-5; perhaps D is TRBD1 or TRBD2 (6 bases each). Per the germline V gene, CDR1 is SEHNR and CDR2 is FQNEAQ (reference sequence). The V end was cut by 6 bases, the J end by 5 bases, with 16 bases between. CDR3 length: 14 amino acids. The CDR3: CASSIQGGSETQYF. CDR3 nucleotide sequence: TGTGCCAGCAGTATACAGGGAGGTTCGGAGACCCAGTACTTC. The variable domain in full, completed from reference TRBV7-9 and TRBJ2-5, reads DTGVSQNPRHKITKRGQNVTFRCDPISEHNRLYWYRQTLGQGPEFLTYFQNEAQLEKSRLLSDRFSAERPKGSFSTLEIQRTEQGDSAMYLCASSIQGGSETQYFGPGTRLLVL.

The V gene is TRBV7-2, the J gene TRBJ1-1; D not certain. The CDR3 loop spans 13 amino acids. Trimming left V 5 bases short and J 4 bases short, with 11 bases between. The germline CDR1 and CDR2 sequences are SGHTA and FQGNSA. CDR3 coding DNA: TGTGCCAGCAGCCCCTGGACGGGCACTGAAGCTTTCTTT. This codes for CASSPWTGTEAFF.

V and J are TRBV6-5 and TRBJ1-3, with D possibly TRBD1 on 5 matching bases. The CDR3 loop spans 15 amino acids. The V gene's germline CDR1 is MNHEY and CDR2 SVGAGI. Trimming took 2 bases from V and 2 from J, leaving 10 bases between them. CDR3: CASSYRGVAGNTIYF. CDR3 in DNA: TGTGCCAGCAGTTACCGAGGGGTTGCTGGAAACACCATATATTTT.

This clone was recorded once. V and J are TRBV7-9 and TRBJ1-6, with 9 positions matching TRBD1. This CDR3 is built from 15 residues. Trimming cost V 2 bases and J 7 bases; bases outside gene matches: 3. Germline CDR1 is SEHNR and CDR2 is FQNEAQ (reference sequence). CDR3 coding DNA: TGTGCCAGCAGCTTAAAACAGGGGGCCAATTCACCCCTCCACTTT. As protein: CASSLKQGANSPLHF.

The V gene is TRBV10-1, the J gene TRBJ1-2; 8 bases align to TRBD1. The V gene's germline CDR1 is WNHNN and CDR2 SYGVQD (reference sequence). Germline trimming cut 4 bases from V and 2 bases from J; bases unmatched to any gene: 0. CDR3 size: 13 residues. CDR3 sequence (DNA): TGCGCCAGCAGTGGGACAGGGAACTATGGCTACACCTTC. This sequence encodes CASSGTGNYGYTF.

There are a few counts of this clone. One end of the junction fails to match germline, which may point to a read error. The chain couples TRBV5-1 to TRBJ2-4; D tentatively reads TRBD1 or TRBD2 (6 bases each). This CDR3 is built from 12 residues. Germline V gene sequence: CDR1 SGHRS, CDR2 YFSETQ. DNA for the CDR3: TGCGCCAGCACTGAGGGGGGCAGAAAATTAACCTTC. Amino acid sequence: CASTEGGRKLTF.

The gene calls are TRBV29-1 and TRBJ1-3; TRBD1 agrees at 8 bases. V shed 7 bases and J 2 bases; nucleotides not matched to a gene: 4. The CDR3 has 13 amino acids. The germline gives CDR1 SQVTM, CDR2 ANQGSEA. The CDR3 bases are TGCAGCGGGCAGGGGGCCCCTGGAAACACCATATATTTT. As protein: CSGQGAPGNTIYF.

The chain carries TRBV6-5 and TRBJ2-4; 7 bases align to TRBD1. In germline, CDR1 is MNHEY, CDR2 SVGAGI. The CDR3 loop spans 16 amino acids. Trimming removed 4 bases from V and 0 bases from J; junction bases left unmatched: 6. The CDR3 DNA follows: TGTGCCAGCAGTTCCCGGGACAGTGGAGCCAAAAACATTCAGTACTTC. Its translation is CASSSRDSGAKNIQYF.

The chain recombines TRBV11-2 with TRBJ1-2; TRBD1 matches 7 bases. CDR1 is SGHAT and CDR2 is FQNNGV in the germline V gene. V was pared by 6 bases and J by 7 bases, with 11 bases of the junction left unmatched. The CDR3 extends over 14 amino acids. The CDR3 sequence: CASRPNRGRVGYTF. The CDR3 region has the DNA TGTGCCAGCAGACCTAACAGGGGACGCGTTGGCTACACCTTC.

V gene TRBV7-9 combines with J gene TRBJ2-7, with no clear D. The CDR3 contains 12 residues. The V gene's germline CDR1 is SEHNR and CDR2 FQNEAQ (reference sequence). The V gene lost 3 bases and the J gene lost 0 bases, with 3 bases spanning the gap. This CDR3 reads CASSLSSYEQYF. As DNA, the CDR3 is TGTGCCAGCAGCTTGAGCTCCTACGAGCAGTACTTC.

The rearrangement joins TRBV2 to TRBJ2-2, with TRBD1 as a possible D gene (5 bases). The CDR3 has 14 residues. V was shortened by 6 bases and J by 5 bases, with 13 bases between the two germline ends. Germline-derived CDR1 and CDR2 are SNHLY and FYNNEI. The CDR3 nucleotides read TGTGCCAGCAGCGTCTTTCAGGGTACCGGGGAGCTGTTTTTT. It is translated as CASSVFQGTGELFF.

The chain has TRBV7-9 and TRBJ2-2; the D call may be TRBD1 or TRBD2 (5 bases each). The CDR3 has 14 amino acids. Per the germline V gene, CDR1 is SEHNR and CDR2 is FQNEAQ (reference sequence). The V end lost 2 bases, the J end lost 4 bases, and 8 bases lay between the germline ends. The DNA of the CDR3 is TGTGCCAGCAGCTTACAGGGAGCCACCGGGGAGCTGTTTTTT. Residues: CASSLQGATGELFF.

The sample holds one count of this clone. This chain connects TRBV5-1 to TRBJ2-7, with D perhaps being TRBD1 or TRBD2 (5 bases each). Trimming cost V 5 bases and J 0 bases, with 12 bases left between them. The germline gives CDR1 SGHRS, CDR2 YFSETQ. CDR3 size: 14 residues. The CDR3 DNA reads TGCGCCAGCAGGTCCCGGGACGTCTCCTACGAGCAGTACTTC. Translation gives CASRSRDVSYEQYF.

V usage is TRBV2 and J usage is TRBJ1-1; D is possibly TRBD1 (5 bases). CDR3 length: 14 residues. Per germline, CDR1 SNHLY and CDR2 FYNNEI. V lost 8 bases and J 1 base, leaving 14 bases between the germline ends. The CDR3 loop reads CASDREGRNTEAFF. The CDR3, as DNA: TGTGCCAGCGATAGGGAGGGACGGAACACTGAAGCTTTCTTT.

The chain uses TRBV5-4 and TRBJ1-1; maybe TRBD1 (6 bases). V was cut by 6 bases and J by 8 bases, with 11 bases left in between. The CDR3 is made up of 11 amino acids. The germline CDR1 and CDR2 sequences are SGHNT and YYREEE (reference sequence). This CDR3 is CASTLGAEAFF. Here the CDR3 DNA reads TGTGCCAGCACCCTGGGGGCAGAAGCTTTCTTT.

This sequence joins TRBV5-1 and TRBJ1-2, with a possible D match to TRBD1 (6 bases). Germline CDR1 reads SGHRS; CDR2 reads YFSETQ. V gave up 0 bases and J gave up 8 bases, with 17 bases separating them. The CDR3 extends over 15 amino acids. The DNA of the CDR3 is TGCGCCAGCAGCTTGGATGTGGGACAAGCCAGAGGCTACACCTTC. Its protein is CASSLDVGQARGYTF.

The chain employs TRBV5-1 and TRBJ2-1; TRBD2 aligns across 11 bases. In germline, CDR1 is SGHRS, CDR2 YFSETQ. This CDR3 is 18 amino acids long. Trimming removed 1 base from V and 0 bases from J; junction bases left unmatched: 6. In DNA, the CDR3 is TGCGCCAGCAGCTTGAGAACTAGCGGGGGCCCCTCCTACAATGAGCAGTTCTTC. This translates into CASSLRTSGGPSYNEQFF.

This clone was seen only once. This chain links TRBV6-1 with TRBJ1-1, with D uncertain. The V end lost 4 bases, the J end lost 8 bases, and 8 bases lay between the germline ends. The germline V gene has CDR1 MNHNS and CDR2 SASEGT. The CDR3 totals 11 residues. CDR3 nucleotides: TGTGCCAGCAGTGTGGCGGCAGAAGCTTTCTTT. It is translated as CASSVAAEAFF.

This chain connects TRBV5-6 to TRBJ1-3; 7 bases map to TRBD1. The germline V gene has CDR1 SGHDT and CDR2 YYEEEE. The CDR3 covers 15 residues. With 4 bases clipped from V and 1 base from J, the junction kept 5 bases outside the gene matches. The CDR3 region is CASSRPGGSGNTIYF. CDR3 in DNA: TGTGCCAGCAGCCGACCAGGGGGATCTGGAAACACCATATATTTT.

CDR3 in amino acids: CAWSAGRKAFF. Written as DNA, the CDR3 is TGTGCCTGGAGTGCGGGGAGGAAGGCTTTCTTT. The chain recombines TRBV30 with TRBJ1-1; D remains unclear. Germline CDR1 is GTSNPN and CDR2 is SVGIG (reference sequence). Between the trimmed V and J ends, which lost 1 base and 11 bases, there was a span of 11 bases. This CDR3 contains 11 residues.

This sequence joins TRBV5-5 and TRBJ1-1; D not certain. V gave up 3 bases and J gave up 0 bases, with 12 bases separating them. Germline V gene sequence: CDR1 SGHKS, CDR2 YYEKEE (reference sequence). The CDR3 runs to 15 residues. CDR3 nucleotide sequence: TGTGCCAGCAGCTCCCCAGGCCAGATGAACACTGAAGCTTTCTTT. Translated, it gives CASSSPGQMNTEAFF.

This rearrangement joins TRBV18 to TRBJ2-1, with TRBD2 matching 13 bases. With 2 bases clipped from V and 9 bases from J, the junction kept 7 bases outside the gene matches. Germline V CDR1 and CDR2: KGHSH, LQKENI. The CDR3 contains 16 residues. Here the CDR3 reads CASSPTSGGANGEQFF. DNA of the CDR3: TGTGCCAGCTCACCAACTAGCGGGGGGGCTAATGGTGAGCAGTTCTTC.

This sequence joins TRBV4-1 and TRBJ2-1; D is uncertain. CDR1 and CDR2 (germline): MGHRA, YSYEKL. The V end lost 1 base, the J end lost 6 bases, and 10 bases lay between the germline ends. The CDR3 contains 14 residues. CDR3 bases: TGCGCCAGCAGCCAAGTCCTAGTACTCAATGAGCAGTTCTTC. Encoded protein: CASSQVLVLNEQFF.

The chain employs TRBV7-6 and TRBJ2-5, with no clear D. Germline V gene sequence: CDR1 SGHVS, CDR2 FNYEAQ. Trimming took off 2 bases at V and 0 bases at J, with 10 bases between the two ends. This CDR3 comprises 15 residues. The CDR3 protein is CASSLRHSYQETQYF. In DNA form, the CDR3 reads TGTGCCAGCAGCTTAAGGCACTCGTACCAAGAGACCCAGTACTTC.

This clone was counted between two and nine times. The rearrangement joins TRBV7-9 to TRBJ2-1, with unresolved D. This CDR3 spans 14 amino acids. Trimming cost V 8 bases and J 5 bases, with 16 bases left between them. Germline V gene lookup returns CDR1 SEHNR and CDR2 FQNEAQ (reference sequence). CDR3 protein: CASPYPPLDNEQFF. Here the CDR3 DNA reads TGTGCCAGCCCCTACCCCCCGCTAGACAATGAGCAGTTCTTC.